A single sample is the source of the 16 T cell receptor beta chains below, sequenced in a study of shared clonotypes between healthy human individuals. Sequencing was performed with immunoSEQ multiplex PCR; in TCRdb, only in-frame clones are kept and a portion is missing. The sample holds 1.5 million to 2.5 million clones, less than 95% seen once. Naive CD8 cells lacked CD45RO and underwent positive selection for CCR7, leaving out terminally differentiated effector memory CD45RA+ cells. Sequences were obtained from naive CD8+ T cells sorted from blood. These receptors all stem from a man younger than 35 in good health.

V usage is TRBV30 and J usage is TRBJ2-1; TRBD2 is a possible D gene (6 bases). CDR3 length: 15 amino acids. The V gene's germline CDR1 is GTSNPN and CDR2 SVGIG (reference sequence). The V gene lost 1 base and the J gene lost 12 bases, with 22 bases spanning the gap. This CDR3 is CAWSAPAGFLFVQFF. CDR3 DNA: TGTGCCTGGAGTGCCCCGGCGGGGTTTTTGTTTGTGCAGTTCTTC.

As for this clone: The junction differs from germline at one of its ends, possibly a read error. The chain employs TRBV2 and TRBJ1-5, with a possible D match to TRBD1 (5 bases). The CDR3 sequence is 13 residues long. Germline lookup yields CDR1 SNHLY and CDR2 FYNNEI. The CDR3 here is CASREGAVQPQHF. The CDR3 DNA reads TGTGCCAGCAGAGAAGGGGCAGTTCAGCCCCAGCATTTT.

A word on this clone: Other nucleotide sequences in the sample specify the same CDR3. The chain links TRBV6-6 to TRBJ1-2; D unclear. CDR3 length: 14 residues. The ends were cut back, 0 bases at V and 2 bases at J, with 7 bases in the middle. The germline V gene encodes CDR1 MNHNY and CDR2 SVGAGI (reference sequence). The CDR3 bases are TGTGCCAGCAGTTACTCGAGCCCCAACTATGGCTACACCTTC. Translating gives CASSYSSPNYGYTF.

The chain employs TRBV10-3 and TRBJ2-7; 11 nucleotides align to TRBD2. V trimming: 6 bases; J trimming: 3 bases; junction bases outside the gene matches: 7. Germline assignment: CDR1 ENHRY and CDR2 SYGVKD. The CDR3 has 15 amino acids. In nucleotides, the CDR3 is TGTGCCATCAGCCGAGACGGGACTAGCGGCTACGAGCAGTACTTC. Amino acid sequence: CAISRDGTSGYEQYF.

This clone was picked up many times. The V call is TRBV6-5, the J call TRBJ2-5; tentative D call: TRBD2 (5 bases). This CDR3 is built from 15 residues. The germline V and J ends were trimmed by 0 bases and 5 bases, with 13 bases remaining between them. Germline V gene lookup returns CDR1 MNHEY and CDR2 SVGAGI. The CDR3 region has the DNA TGTGCCAGCAGTTACTCCGCCCTAGGAGGCGAGACCCAGTACTTC. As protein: CASSYSALGGETQYF.

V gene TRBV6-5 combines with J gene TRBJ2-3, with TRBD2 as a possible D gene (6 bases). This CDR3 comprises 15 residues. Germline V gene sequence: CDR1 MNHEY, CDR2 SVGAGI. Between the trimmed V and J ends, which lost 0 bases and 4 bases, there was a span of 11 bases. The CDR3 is CASSYSSVAADTQYF. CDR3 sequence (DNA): TGTGCCAGCAGTTACTCGAGCGTAGCGGCAGATACGCAGTATTTT.

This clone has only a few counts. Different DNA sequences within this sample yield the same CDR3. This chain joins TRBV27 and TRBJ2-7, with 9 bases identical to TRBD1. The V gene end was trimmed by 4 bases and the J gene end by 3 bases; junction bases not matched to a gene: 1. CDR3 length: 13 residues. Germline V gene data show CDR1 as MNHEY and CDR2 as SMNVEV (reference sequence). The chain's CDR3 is CASSSGQGYEQYF. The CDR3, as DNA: TGTGCCAGCAGTTCGGGACAGGGCTACGAGCAGTACTTC.

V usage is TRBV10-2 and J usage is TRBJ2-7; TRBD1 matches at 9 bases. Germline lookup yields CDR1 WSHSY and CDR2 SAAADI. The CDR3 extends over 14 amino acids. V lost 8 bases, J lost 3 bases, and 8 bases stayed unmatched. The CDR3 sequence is CASERTGEGYEQYF. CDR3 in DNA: TGCGCCAGCGAGCGGACAGGGGAAGGCTACGAGCAGTACTTC.

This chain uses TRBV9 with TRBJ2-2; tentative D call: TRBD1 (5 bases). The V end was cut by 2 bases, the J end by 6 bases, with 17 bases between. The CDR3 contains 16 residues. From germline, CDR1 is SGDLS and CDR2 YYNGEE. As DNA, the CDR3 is TGTGCCAGCAGCGTTTTGTTTAGGGGAATCGCCGGGGAGCTGTTTTTT. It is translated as CASSVLFRGIAGELFF.

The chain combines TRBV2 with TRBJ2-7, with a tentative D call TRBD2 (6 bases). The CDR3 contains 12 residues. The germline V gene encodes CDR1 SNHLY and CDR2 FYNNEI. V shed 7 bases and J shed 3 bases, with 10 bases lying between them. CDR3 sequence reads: CASTGLNYEQYF. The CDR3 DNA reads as TGTGCCAGCACCGGACTAAACTACGAGCAGTACTTC.

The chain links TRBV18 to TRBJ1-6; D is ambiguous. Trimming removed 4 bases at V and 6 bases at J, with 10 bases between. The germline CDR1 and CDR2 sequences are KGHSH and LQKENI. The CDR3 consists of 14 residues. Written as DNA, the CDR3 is TGTGCCAGCTCACTCAGACAATTTAATTCACCCCTCCACTTT. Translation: CASSLRQFNSPLHF.

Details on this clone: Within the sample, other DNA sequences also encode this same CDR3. The CDR3 sequence: CASSLGRGYEQYF. The CDR3 coding sequence is TGTGCCAGCAGTTTAGGGAGGGGATACGAGCAGTACTTC. V usage is TRBV27 and J usage is TRBJ2-7; 7 bases align to TRBD2. The CDR3 is 13 residues long. Germline V lookup: CDR1 MNHEY, CDR2 SMNVEV (reference sequence). Losses at the gene ends were 2 bases for V and 4 bases for J; bases not matched to a gene: 2.

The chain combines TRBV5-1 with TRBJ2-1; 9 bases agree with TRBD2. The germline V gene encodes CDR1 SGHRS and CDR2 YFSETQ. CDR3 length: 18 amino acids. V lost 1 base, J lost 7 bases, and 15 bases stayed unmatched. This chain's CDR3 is CASSLSIGSGRPGNEQFF. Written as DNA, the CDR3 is TGCGCCAGCAGCTTGTCTATCGGAAGCGGGAGGCCGGGGAATGAGCAGTTCTTC.

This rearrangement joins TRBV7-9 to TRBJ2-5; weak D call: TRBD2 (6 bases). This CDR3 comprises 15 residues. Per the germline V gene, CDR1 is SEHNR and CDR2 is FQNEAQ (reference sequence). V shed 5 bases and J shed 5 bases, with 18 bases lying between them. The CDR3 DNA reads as TGTGCCAGCAGCACCCCGGGACTGCAGGTGGAGACCCAGTACTTC. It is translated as CASSTPGLQVETQYF.

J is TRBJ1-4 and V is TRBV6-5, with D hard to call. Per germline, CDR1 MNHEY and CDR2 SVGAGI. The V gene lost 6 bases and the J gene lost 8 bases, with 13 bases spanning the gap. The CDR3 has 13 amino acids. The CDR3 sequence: CASRPIAWEKLFF. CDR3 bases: TGTGCCAGCAGGCCCATAGCTTGGGAAAAACTGTTTTTT.

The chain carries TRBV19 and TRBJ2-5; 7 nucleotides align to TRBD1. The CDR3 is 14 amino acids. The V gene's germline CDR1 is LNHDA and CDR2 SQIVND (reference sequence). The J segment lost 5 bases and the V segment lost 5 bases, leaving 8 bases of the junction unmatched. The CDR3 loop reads CASSLTGLFETQYF. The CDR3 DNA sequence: TGTGCCAGTAGTTTGACAGGGCTATTTGAGACCCAGTACTTC.